This TCR beta chain is drawn from a study of T-cell memory formation after mild COVID-19. A 5'RACE reaction primed in the constant segment made cDNA libraries of TCR alpha and TCR beta, and these carried sample barcodes and UMIs. MiXCR, applied by TCRdb to the 5' RACE reads, yields one record per CDR3 protein. The sample contains hundreds of thousands of distinct CDR3 sequences, less than 20% of which appear only once. Study-level points and caveats: Prior to infection, memory already included some responding clones, suggesting cross-reactive memory joined. Contracting clones localized mainly to CM and EM when CD4+ and mainly to EMRA when CD8+. Clones contracting over day 15 to 85 were CD4/CD8 balanced, with later expanders leaning CD4+.

This clonotype was counted at least ten times. As yet, its antigen is unknown. The CDR3 covers 15 residues. V gave up 3 bases and J gave up 6 bases; unmatched junction bases: 7. The V gene's germline CDR1 is SGHTA and CDR2 FQGNSA. The TCR comes from a man between 18 and 29 years old who had mild COVID-19 (a few samples of this study predate the infection). Cell type and time point are not known. The sequenced sample consisted of PBMCs or a T cell subset sorted from them (not recorded which). The rearrangement uses TRBV7-2 and TRBJ2-3; 9 nucleotides align to TRBD1. In nucleotides, the CDR3 is TGTGCCAGCAGCTTGGGACAGGGTGGGGGCGATACGCAGTATTTT. Its translation: CASSLGQGGGDTQYF.